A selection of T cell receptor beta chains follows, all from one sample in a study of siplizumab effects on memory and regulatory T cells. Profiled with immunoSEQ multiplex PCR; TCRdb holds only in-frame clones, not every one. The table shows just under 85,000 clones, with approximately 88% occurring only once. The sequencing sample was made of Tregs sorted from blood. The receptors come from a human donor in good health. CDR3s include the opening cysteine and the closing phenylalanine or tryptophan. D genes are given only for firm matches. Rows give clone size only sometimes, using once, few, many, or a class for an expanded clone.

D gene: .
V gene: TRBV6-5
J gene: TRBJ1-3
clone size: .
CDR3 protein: CASSYSAGPGNTIYF
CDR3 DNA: TGTGCCAGCAGTTACTCGGCAGGGCCTGGAAACACCATATATTTT

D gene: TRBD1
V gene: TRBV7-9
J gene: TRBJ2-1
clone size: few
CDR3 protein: CASSLGWTGGISSYNEQFF
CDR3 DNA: TGTGCCAGCAGCTTAGGGTGGACAGGGGGCATCAGCTCCTACAATGAGCAGTTCTTC

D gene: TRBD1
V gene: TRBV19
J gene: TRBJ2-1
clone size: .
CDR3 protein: CASSIYPGQGNNEQFF
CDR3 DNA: TGTGCCAGTAGTATCTATCCGGGACAGGGGAACAATGAGCAGTTCTTC

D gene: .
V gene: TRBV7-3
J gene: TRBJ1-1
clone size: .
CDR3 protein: CASSPRSSNTEAFF
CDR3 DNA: TGTGCCAGCAGCCCTAGGTCCTCGAACACTGAAGCTTTCTTT

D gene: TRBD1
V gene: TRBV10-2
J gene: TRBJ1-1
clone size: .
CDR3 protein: CASRGTGGTEAFF
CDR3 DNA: TGCGCCAGCAGGGGGACAGGGGGGACTGAAGCTTTCTTT

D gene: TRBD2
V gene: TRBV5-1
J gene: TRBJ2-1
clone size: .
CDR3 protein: CASSLAGTSGGKEFF
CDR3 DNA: TGCGCCAGCAGCTTGGCCGGGACTAGCGGGGGGAAGGAGTTCTTC

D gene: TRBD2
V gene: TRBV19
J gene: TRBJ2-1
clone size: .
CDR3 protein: CASSKGTSGTYSYNEQFF
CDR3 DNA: TGTGCCAGTAGTAAGGGGACTAGCGGGACCTACTCCTACAATGAGCAGTTCTTC

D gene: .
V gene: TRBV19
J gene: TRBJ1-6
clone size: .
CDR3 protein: CASKLSSYNSPLHF
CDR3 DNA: TGTGCCAGTAAACTGAGCTCCTATAATTCACCCCTCCACTTT

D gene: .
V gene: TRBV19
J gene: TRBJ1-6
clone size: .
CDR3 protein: CASSIYAENSPLHF
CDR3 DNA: TGTGCCAGTAGTATTTATGCGGAAAATTCACCCCTCCACTTT

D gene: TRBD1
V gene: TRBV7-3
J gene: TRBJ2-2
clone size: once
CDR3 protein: CASSRVGGVYGGELFF
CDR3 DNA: TGTGCCAGCAGTCGCGTAGGGGGCGTATATGGCGGGGAGCTGTTTTTT

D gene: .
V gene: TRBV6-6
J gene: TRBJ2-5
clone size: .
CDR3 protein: CASRLSGQAAQYF
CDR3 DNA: TGTGCCAGCAGGTTGAGCGGGCAGGCGGCCCAGTACTTC

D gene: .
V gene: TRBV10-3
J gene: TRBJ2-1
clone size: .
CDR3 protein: CAISEGMPYNEQFF
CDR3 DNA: TGTGCCATCAGTGAAGGAATGCCCTACAATGAGCAGTTCTTC

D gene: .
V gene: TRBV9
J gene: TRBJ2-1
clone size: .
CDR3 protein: CASSVVGGRNEQFF
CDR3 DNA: TGTGCCAGCAGCGTAGTTGGGGGTAGGAATGAGCAGTTCTTC

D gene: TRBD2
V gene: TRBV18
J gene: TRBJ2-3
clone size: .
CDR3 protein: CASSRLAGGPTDTQYF
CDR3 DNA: TGTGCCAGCTCACGTCTAGCGGGGGGGCCAACAGATACGCAGTATTTT

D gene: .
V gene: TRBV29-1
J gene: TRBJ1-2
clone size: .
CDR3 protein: CSVEGGGWTDTRGHTF
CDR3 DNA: TGCAGCGTTGAAGGGGGAGGTTGGACGGATACAAGGGGCCACACCTTC

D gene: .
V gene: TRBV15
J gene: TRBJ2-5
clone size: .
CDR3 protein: CATSRGPPPGGRQETQYF
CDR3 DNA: TGTGCCACCAGCAGAGGGCCCCCCCCCGGGGGCCGACAAGAGACCCAGTACTTC

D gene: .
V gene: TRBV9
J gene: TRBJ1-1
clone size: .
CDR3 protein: CASSANAGVGAFF
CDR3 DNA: TGTGCCAGCAGCGCAAATGCCGGGGTTGGGGCTTTCTTT

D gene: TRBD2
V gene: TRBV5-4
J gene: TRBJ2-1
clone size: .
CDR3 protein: CASSLGSGGPDNEQFF
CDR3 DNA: TGTGCCAGCAGCTTGGGTAGCGGGGGGCCGGACAATGAGCAGTTCTTC

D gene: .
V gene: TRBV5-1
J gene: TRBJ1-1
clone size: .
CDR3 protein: CASSLLGGSNTEAFF
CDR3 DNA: TGCGCCAGCAGCTTGCTTGGGGGGTCGAACACTGAAGCTTTCTTT

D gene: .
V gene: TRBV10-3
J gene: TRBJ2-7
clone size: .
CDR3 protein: CAISEQGGPYEQYF
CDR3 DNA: TGTGCCATCAGTGAGCAGGGAGGTCCCTACGAGCAGTACTTC

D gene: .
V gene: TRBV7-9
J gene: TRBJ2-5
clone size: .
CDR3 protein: CASSLGDQETQYF
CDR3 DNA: TGTGCCAGCAGCCTAGGAGACCAAGAGACCCAGTACTTC

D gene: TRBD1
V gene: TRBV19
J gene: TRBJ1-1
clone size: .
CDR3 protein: CASSFTGTGVNTEAFF
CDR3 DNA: TGTGCCAGTAGTTTTACCGGGACAGGGGTGAACACTGAAGCTTTCTTT

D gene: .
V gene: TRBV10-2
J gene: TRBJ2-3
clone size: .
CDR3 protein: CASAVTDTQYF
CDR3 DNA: TGCGCCAGCGCGGTGACAGATACGCAGTATTTT

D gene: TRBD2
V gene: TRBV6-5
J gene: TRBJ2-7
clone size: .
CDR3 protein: CASSYHSGGYYEQYF
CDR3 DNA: TGTGCCAGCAGTTACCACTCGGGGGGTTACTACGAGCAGTACTTC

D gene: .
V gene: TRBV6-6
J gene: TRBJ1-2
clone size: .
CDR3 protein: CASSQTLSYGYTF
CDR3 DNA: TGTGCCAGCAGCCAGACCCTTTCCTATGGCTACACCTTC

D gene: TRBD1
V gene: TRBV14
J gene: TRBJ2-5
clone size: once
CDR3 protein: CASSLGTGVFAQYF
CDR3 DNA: TGTGCCAGCAGCCTTGGGACAGGGGTATTTGCCCAGTACTTC

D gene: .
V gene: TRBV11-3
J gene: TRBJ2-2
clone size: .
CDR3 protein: CASSLDRSGELFF
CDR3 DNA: TGTGCCAGCAGCTTAGACCGATCGGGGGAGCTGTTTTTT

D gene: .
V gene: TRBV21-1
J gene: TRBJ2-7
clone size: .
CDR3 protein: CASSRKQGRHEQYF
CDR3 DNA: TGTGCCAGCAGCAGAAAACAGGGACGGCACGAGCAGTACTTC

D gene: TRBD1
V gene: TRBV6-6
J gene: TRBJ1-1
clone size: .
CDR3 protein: CASNPQGETEAFF
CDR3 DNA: TGTGCCAGCAATCCCCAGGGGGAGACTGAAGCTTTCTTT

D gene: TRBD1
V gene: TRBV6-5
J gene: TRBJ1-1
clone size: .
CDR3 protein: CASSWGQGEAFF
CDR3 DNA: TGTGCCAGCAGTTGGGGACAGGGCGAAGCTTTCTTT

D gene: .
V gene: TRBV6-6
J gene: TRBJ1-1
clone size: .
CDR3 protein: CASSYRVNTEAFF
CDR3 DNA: TGTGCCAGCAGTTACAGAGTGAACACTGAAGCTTTCTTT

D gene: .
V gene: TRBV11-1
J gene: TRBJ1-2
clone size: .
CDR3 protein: CASSLAAERYGYTF
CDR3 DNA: TGTGCCAGCAGCTTAGCAGCGGAGCGCTATGGCTACACCTTC

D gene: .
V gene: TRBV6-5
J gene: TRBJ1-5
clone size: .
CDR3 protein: CASSYSQGWSQPQHF
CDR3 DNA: TGTGCCAGCAGTTACAGTCAGGGTTGGAGTCAGCCCCAGCATTTT